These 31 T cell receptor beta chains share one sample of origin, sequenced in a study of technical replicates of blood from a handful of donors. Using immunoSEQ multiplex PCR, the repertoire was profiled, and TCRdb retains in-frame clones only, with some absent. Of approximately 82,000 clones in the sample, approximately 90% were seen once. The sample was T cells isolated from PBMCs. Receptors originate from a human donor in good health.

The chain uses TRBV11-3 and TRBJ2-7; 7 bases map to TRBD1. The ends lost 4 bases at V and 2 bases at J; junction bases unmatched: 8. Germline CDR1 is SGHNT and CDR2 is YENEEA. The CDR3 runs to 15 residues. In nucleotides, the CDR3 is TGTGCCAGCAGCTCAATACGGGACAGCCCCTACGAGCAGTACTTC. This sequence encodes CASSSIRDSPYEQYF.

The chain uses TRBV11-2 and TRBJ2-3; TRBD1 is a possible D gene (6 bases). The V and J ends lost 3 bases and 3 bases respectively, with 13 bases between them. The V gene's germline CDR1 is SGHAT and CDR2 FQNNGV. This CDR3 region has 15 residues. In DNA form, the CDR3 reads TGTGCCAGCAGCTTTGACAGGATGGGAACAGATACGCAGTATTTT. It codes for CASSFDRMGTDTQYF. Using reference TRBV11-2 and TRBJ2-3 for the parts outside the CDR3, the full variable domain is EAGVAQSPRYKIIEKRQSVAFWCNPISGHATLYWYQQILGQGPKLLIQFQNNGVVDDSQLPKDRFSAERLKGVDSTLKIQPAKLEDSAVYLCASSFDRMGTDTQYFGPGTRLTVL.

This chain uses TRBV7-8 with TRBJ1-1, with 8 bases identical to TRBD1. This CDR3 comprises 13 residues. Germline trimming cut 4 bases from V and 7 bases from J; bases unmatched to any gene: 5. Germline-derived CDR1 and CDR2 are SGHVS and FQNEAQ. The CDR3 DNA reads TGTGCCAGCAGCTCGGGGACAGGCGATGAAGCTTTCTTT. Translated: CASSSGTGDEAFF.

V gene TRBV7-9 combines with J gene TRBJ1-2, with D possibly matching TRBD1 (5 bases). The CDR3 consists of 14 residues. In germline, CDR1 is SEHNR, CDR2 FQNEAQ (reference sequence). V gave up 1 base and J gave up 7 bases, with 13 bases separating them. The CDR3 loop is CASSLVQGGSGYTF. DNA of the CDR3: TGTGCCAGCAGCTTAGTGCAGGGTGGGTCTGGCTACACCTTC.

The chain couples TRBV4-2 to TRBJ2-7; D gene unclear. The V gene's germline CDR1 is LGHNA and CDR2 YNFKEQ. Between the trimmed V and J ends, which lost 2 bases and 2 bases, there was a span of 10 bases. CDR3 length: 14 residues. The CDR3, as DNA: TGTGCCAGCAGCCAATCTTGGGCGACCTACGAGCAGTACTTC. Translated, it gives CASSQSWATYEQYF.

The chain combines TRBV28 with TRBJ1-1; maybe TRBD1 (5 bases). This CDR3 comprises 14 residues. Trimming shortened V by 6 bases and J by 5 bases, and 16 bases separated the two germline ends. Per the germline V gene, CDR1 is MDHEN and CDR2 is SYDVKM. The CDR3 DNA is TGTGCCAGCAGCGCAGGGTCGGCCAAAACTGAAGCTTTCTTT. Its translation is CASSAGSAKTEAFF.

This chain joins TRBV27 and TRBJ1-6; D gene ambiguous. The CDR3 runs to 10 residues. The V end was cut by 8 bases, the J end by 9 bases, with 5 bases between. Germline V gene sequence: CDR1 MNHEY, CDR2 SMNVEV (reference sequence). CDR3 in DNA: TGTGCCAGCGGAGTTTCACCCCTCCACTTT. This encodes CASGVSPLHF.

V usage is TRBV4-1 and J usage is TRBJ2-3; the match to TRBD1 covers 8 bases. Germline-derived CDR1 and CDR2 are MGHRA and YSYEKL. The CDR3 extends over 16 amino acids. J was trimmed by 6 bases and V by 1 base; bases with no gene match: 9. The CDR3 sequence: CASSQALNRGYDTQYF. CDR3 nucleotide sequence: TGCGCCAGCAGCCAAGCCCTGAACAGGGGGTACGATACGCAGTATTTT.

The CDR3 DNA sequence: TGTGCCAGCAGCTTAAAGGACTTAAACACTGAAGCTTTCTTT. Translated: CASSLKDLNTEAFF. V gene TRBV5-4 combines with J gene TRBJ1-1; D not resolved. The CDR3 has 14 residues. The germline V gene has CDR1 SGHNT and CDR2 YYREEE (reference sequence). Trimming cost V 2 bases and J 2 bases, with 10 bases left between them.

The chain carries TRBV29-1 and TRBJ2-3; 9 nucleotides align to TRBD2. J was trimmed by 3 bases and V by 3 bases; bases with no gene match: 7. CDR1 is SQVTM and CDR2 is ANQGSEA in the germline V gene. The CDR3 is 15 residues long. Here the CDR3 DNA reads TGCAGCGTTGATTTGAACGCGGGGGGGACAGATACGCAGTATTTT. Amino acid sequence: CSVDLNAGGTDTQYF.

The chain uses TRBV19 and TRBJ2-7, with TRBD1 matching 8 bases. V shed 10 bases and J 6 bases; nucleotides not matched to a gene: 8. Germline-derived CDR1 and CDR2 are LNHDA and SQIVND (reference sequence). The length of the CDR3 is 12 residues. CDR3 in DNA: TGTGCCACCTCACAGGGGGTACGCGAGCAGTACTTC. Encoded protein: CATSQGVREQYF.

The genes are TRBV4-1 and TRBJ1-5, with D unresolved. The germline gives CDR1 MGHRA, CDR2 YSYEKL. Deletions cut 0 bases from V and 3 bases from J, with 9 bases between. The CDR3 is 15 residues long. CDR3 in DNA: TGCGCCAGCAGCCAAGATGGCCAGAACAATCAGCCCCAGCATTTT. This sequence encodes CASSQDGQNNQPQHF.

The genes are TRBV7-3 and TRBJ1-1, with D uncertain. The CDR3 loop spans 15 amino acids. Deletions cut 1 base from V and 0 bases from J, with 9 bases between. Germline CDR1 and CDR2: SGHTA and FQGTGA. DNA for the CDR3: TGTGCCAGCAGCTTAAATCCCAGTATGAACACTGAAGCTTTCTTT. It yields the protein CASSLNPSMNTEAFF. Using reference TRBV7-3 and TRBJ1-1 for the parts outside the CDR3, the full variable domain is GAGVSQTPSNKVTEKGKYVELRCDPISGHTALYWYRQSLGQGPEFLIYFQGTGAADDSGLPNDRFFAVRPEGSVSTLKIQRTERGDSAVYLCASSLNPSMNTEAFFGQGTRLTVV.

The CDR3, as DNA: TGTGCCACCAGCTCATCGGTTAGCGGGGCTAGCACAGATACGCAGTATTTT. Translated, it gives CATSSSVSGASTDTQYF. The rearrangement uses TRBV15 and TRBJ2-3, with 8 nucleotides matching TRBD2. CDR1 and CDR2 (germline): LNHNV, YYDKDF (reference sequence). Trimming at V came to 5 bases and at J to 0 bases, leaving 10 bases not matched to a gene. The CDR3 is 17 residues long.

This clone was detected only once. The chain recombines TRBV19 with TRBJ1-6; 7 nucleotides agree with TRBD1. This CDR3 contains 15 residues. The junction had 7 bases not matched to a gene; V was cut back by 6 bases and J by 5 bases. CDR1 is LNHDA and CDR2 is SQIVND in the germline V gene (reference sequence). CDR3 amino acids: CASSPDRANNSPLHF. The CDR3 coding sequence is TGTGCCAGTAGCCCAGACAGGGCGAATAATTCACCCCTCCACTTT.

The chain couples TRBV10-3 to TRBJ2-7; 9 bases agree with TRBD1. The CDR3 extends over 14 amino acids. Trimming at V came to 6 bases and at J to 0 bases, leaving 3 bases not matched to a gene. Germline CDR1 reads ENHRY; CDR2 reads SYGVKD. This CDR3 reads CAIRDRGGSYEQYF. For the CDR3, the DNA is TGTGCCATCAGGGACAGGGGAGGCTCCTACGAGCAGTACTTC.

The CDR3 nucleotides read TGTGCCACCAGCAGTGACAGGTGGACTGAAGCTTTCTTT. It encodes CATSSDRWTEAFF. The chain is built from TRBV15 and TRBJ1-1; possibly TRBD1 for D (6 bases). The CDR3 runs to 13 residues. Trimming took off 3 bases at V and 5 bases at J, with 10 bases between the two ends. The germline V gene encodes CDR1 LNHNV and CDR2 YYDKDF (reference sequence).

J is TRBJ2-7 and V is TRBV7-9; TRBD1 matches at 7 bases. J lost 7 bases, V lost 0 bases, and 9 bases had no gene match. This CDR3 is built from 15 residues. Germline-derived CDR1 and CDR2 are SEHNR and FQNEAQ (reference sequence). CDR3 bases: TGTGCCAGCAGCTTAGCTTGGACAGGCGCCCAAGAGCAGTACTTC. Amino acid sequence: CASSLAWTGAQEQYF.

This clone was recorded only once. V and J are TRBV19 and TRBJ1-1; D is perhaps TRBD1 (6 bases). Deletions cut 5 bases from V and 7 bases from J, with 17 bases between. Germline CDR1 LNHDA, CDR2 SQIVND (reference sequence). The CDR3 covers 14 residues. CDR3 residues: CASSLTGQIIEAFF. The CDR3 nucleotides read TGTGCCAGTAGTTTGACCGGACAGATCATTGAAGCTTTCTTT.

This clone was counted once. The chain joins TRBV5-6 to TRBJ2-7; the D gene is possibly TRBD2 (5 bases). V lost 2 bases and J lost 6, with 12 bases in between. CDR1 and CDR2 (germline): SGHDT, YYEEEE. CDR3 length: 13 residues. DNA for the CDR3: TGTGCCAGCAGCTTCGAAGCGGAGGCCGAGCAGTACTTC. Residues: CASSFEAEAEQYF.

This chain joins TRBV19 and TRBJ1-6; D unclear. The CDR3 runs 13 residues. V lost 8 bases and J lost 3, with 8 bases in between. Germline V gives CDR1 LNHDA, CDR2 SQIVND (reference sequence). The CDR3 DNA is TGTGCCAGTTCTCACGGCTATAATTCACCCCTCCACTTT. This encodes CASSHGYNSPLHF.

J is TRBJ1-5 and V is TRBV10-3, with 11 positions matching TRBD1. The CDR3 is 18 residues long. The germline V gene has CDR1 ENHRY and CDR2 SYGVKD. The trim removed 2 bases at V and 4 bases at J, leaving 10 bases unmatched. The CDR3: CAISEHMDRGRWNQPQHF. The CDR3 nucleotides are TGTGCCATCAGTGAGCACATGGACAGGGGGCGCTGGAATCAGCCCCAGCATTTT.

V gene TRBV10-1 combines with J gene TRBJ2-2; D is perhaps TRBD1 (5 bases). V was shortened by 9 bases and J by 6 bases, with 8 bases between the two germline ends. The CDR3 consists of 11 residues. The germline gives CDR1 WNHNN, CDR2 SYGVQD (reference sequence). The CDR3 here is CASKGAGELFF. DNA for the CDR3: TGCGCCAGTAAAGGGGCCGGGGAGCTGTTTTTT.

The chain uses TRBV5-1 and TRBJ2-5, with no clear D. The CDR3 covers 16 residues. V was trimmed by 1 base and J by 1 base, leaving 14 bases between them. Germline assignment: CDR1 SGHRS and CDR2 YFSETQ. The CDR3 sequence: CASSLMLRPGQETQYF. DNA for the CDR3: TGCGCCAGCAGCTTGATGCTAAGACCGGGCCAAGAGACCCAGTACTTC.

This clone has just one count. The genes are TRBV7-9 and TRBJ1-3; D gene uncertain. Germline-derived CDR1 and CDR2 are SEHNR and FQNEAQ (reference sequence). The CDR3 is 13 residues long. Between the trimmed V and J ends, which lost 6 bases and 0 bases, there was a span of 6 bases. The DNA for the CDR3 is TGTGCCAGCAGTCGTAGCTCTGGAAACACCATATATTTT. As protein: CASSRSSGNTIYF.

As DNA, the CDR3 is TGTGCCAGCAGCGTTTCAGGGGGAGGCACTGAAGCTTTCTTT. It codes for CASSVSGGGTEAFF. The chain combines TRBV9 with TRBJ1-1; 7 bases map to TRBD1. This CDR3 contains 14 residues. Germline V CDR1 and CDR2: SGDLS, YYNGEE. V was clipped by 2 bases and J by 4 bases; unmatched bases: 5.

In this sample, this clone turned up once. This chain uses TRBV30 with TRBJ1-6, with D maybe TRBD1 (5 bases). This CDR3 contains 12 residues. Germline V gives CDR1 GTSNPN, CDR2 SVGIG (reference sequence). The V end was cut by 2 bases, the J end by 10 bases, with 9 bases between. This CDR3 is CAWSRGGSPLHF. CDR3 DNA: TGTGCCTGGAGTCGGGGGGGATCACCCCTCCACTTT.

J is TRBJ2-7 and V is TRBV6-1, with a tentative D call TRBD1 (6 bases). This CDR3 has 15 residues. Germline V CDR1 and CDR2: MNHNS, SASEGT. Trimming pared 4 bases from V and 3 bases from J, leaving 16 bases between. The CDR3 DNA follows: TGTGCCAGCAGTGCCGTGTTGCAGGGGAACTACGAGCAGTACTTC. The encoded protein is CASSAVLQGNYEQYF.

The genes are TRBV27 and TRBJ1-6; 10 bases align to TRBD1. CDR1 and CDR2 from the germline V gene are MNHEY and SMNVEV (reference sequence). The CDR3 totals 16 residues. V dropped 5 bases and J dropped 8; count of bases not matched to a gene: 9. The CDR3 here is CASSNAGTGVDSPLHF. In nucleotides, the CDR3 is TGTGCCAGCAGTAACGCCGGGACAGGGGTTGATTCACCCCTCCACTTT.

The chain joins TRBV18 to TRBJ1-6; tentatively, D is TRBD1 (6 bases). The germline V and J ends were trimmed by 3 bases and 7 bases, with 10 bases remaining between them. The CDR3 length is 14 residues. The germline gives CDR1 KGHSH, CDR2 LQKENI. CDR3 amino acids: CASSPGQLNSPLHF. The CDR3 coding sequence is TGTGCCAGCTCACCTGGACAGTTAAATTCACCCCTCCACTTT.

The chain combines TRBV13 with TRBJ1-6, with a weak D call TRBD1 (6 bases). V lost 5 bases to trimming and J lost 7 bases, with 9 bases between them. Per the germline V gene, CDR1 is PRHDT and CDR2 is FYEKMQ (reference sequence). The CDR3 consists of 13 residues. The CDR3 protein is CASSITGNSPLHF. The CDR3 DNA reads TGTGCCAGCAGCATCACAGGGAATTCACCCCTCCACTTT.